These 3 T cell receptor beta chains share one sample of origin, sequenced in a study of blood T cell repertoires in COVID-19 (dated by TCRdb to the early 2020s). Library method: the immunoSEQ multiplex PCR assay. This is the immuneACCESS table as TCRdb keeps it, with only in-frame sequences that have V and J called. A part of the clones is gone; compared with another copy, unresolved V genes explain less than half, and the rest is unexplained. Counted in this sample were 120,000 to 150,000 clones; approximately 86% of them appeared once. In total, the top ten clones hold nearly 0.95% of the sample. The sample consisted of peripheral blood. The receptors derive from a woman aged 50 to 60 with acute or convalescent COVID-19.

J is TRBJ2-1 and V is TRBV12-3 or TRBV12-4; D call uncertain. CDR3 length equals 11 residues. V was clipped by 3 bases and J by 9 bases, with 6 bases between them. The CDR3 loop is CASSFFFEQFF. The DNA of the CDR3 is TGTGCCAGCAGTTTCTTCTTTGAGCAGTTCTTC.

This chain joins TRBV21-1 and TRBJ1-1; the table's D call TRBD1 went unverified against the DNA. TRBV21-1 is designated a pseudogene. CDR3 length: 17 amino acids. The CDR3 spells CASTPTGQVGMNTEAFF. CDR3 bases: TGTGCCAGCACCCCAACGGGACAGGTGGGGATGAACACTGAAGCTTTCTTT.

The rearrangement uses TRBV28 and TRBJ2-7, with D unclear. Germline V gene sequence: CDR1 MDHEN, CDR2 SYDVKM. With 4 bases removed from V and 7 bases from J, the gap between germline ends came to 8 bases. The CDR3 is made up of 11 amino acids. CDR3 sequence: CASSSPREQYF. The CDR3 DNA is TGTGCCAGCAGTTCCCCGAGGGAGCAGTACTTC.